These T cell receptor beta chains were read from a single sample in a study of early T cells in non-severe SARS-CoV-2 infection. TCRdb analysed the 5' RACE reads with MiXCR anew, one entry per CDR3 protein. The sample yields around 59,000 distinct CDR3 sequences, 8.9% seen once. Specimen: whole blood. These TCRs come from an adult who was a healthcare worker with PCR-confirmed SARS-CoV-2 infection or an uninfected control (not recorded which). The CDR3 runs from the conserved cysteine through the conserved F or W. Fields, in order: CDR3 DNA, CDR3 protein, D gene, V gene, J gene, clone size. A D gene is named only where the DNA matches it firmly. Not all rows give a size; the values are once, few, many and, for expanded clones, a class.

DNA: TGTGCCAGCAGTTTAGCGCAGGGAGAGACCCAGTACTTC; CDR3: CASSLAQGETQYF; D: .; V: TRBV12-3/TRBV12-4; J: TRBJ2-5; size: few
DNA: TGTGCCAGCAGTTTCGGACTAGCGGGAGGAACATCCTACGAGCAGTACTTC; CDR3: CASSFGLAGGTSYEQYF; D: TRBD2; V: TRBV6-2/TRBV6-3; J: TRBJ2-7; size: few
DNA: TGTGCCAGCAGCTTACCTGGAAGCGGCTACACCTTC; CDR3: CASSLPGSGYTF; D: .; V: TRBV7-2; J: TRBJ1-2; size: many
DNA: TGTGCCAGCAGGGCTCTAGGAGCGGGAGGATCTTCCTACGAGCAGTACTTC; CDR3: CASRALGAGGSSYEQYF; D: TRBD2; V: TRBV27; J: TRBJ2-7; size: few
DNA: TGTGCCACCCGAGACAGCAGCTCCTACGAGCAGTACTTC; CDR3: CATRDSSSYEQYF; D: .; V: TRBV28; J: TRBJ2-7; size: .
DNA: TGTGCCAGCAGCCAAGGCGGGACAGTCACTTCCTACGAGCAGTACTTC; CDR3: CASSQGGTVTSYEQYF; D: .; V: TRBV4-2; J: TRBJ2-7; size: few
DNA: TGTGCCAGCAGGGGACAGGGTCGCGAAGGGTCCTACGAGCAGTACTTC; CDR3: CASRGQGREGSYEQYF; D: TRBD1; V: TRBV2; J: TRBJ2-7; size: .
DNA: TGTGCCACCAGCAGAGCAATGGACAGGGGGTCCTACGAGCAGTACTTC; CDR3: CATSRAMDRGSYEQYF; D: TRBD1; V: TRBV15; J: TRBJ2-7; size: many
DNA: TGCAGCGTTGTTGGGGAATCCTACGAGCAGTACTTC; CDR3: CSVVGESYEQYF; D: .; V: TRBV29-1; J: TRBJ2-7; size: .
DNA: TGCAGTGCTAGAGATTATAGGGGGCTCGCCTACGAGCAGTACTTC; CDR3: CSARDYRGLAYEQYF; D: TRBD1; V: TRBV20-1; J: TRBJ2-7; size: many
DNA: TGCAGTGCTAGCCGTGGACAGGCGGGGAGGCCCCCTTCCACTGAAGCTTTCTTT; CDR3: CSASRGQAGRPPSTEAFF; D: TRBD1; V: TRBV20-1; J: TRBJ1-1; size: .
DNA: TGTGCCAGCAGCTTGCTCTCGGGACTAGCGTTATACAATGAACAGTTCTTC; CDR3: CASSLLSGLALYNEQFF; D: TRBD2; V: TRBV11-2; J: TRBJ2-1; size: .
DNA: TGCGCCAGCAGCCCCCAATCCCCGGCAGACACCGGGGAGCTGTTTTTT; CDR3: CASSPQSPADTGELFF; D: .; V: TRBV5-1; J: TRBJ2-2; size: many
DNA: TGCGCCAGCAGCTTGGAAATGAACACTGAAGCTTTCTTT; CDR3: CASSLEMNTEAFF; D: .; V: TRBV5-1; J: TRBJ1-1; size: many
DNA: TGCAGCGTTGTCTACCTAGGCGGGACTAGAAACTATGGCTACACCTTC; CDR3: CSVVYLGGTRNYGYTF; D: .; V: TRBV29-1; J: TRBJ1-2; size: many
DNA: TGTGCCAGCAGTTTAGGGGGATTCGAGACCCAGTACTTC; CDR3: CASSLGGFETQYF; D: .; V: TRBV12-3/TRBV12-4; J: TRBJ2-5; size: few
DNA: TGTGCCACCAGTCGGAACAATGAGCAGTTCTTC; CDR3: CATSRNNEQFF; D: .; V: TRBV24-1; J: TRBJ2-1; size: .
DNA: TGCAGCGTTGAAGATTTGGGCGGGAGGGCCGGCAATGAGCAGTTCTTC; CDR3: CSVEDLGGRAGNEQFF; D: TRBD2; V: TRBV29-1; J: TRBJ2-1; size: many
DNA: TGCAGTGCCCCAACCTCAAACGGGGGGTCCCACGAGCAGTACTTC; CDR3: CSAPTSNGGSHEQYF; D: TRBD2; V: TRBV20-1; J: TRBJ2-7; size: many
DNA: TGTGCCAGCAACCCACGGGTCTCTCCCGTAGGCACCGGGGAGCTGTTTTTT; CDR3: CASNPRVSPVGTGELFF; D: .; V: TRBV6-5; J: TRBJ2-2; size: few
DNA: TGCAGTGCTCTAGGGACAGGTCGGTCACGGAACTATGGCTACACCTTC; CDR3: CSALGTGRSRNYGYTF; D: TRBD1; V: TRBV20-1; J: TRBJ1-2; size: .
DNA: TGCGCCAGCAGCGAGGGCAATGAGCAGTTCTTC; CDR3: CASSEGNEQFF; D: .; V: TRBV5-1; J: TRBJ2-1; size: few
DNA: TGCGCCAGCAGTGATGTAACTCAGCGTGAGCAGTACTTC; CDR3: CASSDVTQREQYF; D: .; V: TRBV10-2; J: TRBJ2-7; size: many
DNA: TGTGCCAGCAGCCAAGGCGAGGGAACAGGGACGCTAGCCAAAAACATTCAGTACTTC; CDR3: CASSQGEGTGTLAKNIQYF; D: .; V: TRBV4-2; J: TRBJ2-4; size: medium-sized
DNA: TGCAGCGTTGGGGACAATGAGCAGTTCTTC; CDR3: CSVGDNEQFF; D: .; V: TRBV29-1; J: TRBJ2-1; size: .
DNA: TGTGCCAGCAGCTTAGCACAACCCGGGACAGGGGACGAGTACTTC; CDR3: CASSLAQPGTGDEYF; D: TRBD1; V: TRBV7-2; J: TRBJ2-5; size: many
DNA: TGTGCCAGCAGGGAGGACAGGGGGCAAGGCTACACCTTC; CDR3: CASREDRGQGYTF; D: TRBD1; V: TRBV6-1; J: TRBJ1-2; size: many
DNA: TGTGCCAGCAGTTTACCAGGGGGGACCAATGAGCAGTTCTTC; CDR3: CASSLPGGTNEQFF; D: .; V: TRBV12-3/TRBV12-4; J: TRBJ2-1; size: few
DNA: TGTGCCAGCAGCTTTTCAGGGTATGAGCAGTTCTTC; CDR3: CASSFSGYEQFF; D: .; V: TRBV7-2; J: TRBJ2-1; size: few
DNA: TGTGCCAGCAAGAACACCGGGGAGCTGTTTTTT; CDR3: CASKNTGELFF; D: .; V: TRBV27; J: TRBJ2-2; size: many
DNA: TGCAGCGTTGCCCCGGGACTTCGCGAGACCCAGTACTTC; CDR3: CSVAPGLRETQYF; D: .; V: TRBV29-1; J: TRBJ2-5; size: many
DNA: TGTGCCAGCAGCTTAGCGCAAGCGGGAGCCTACGAGCAGTACTTC; CDR3: CASSLAQAGAYEQYF; D: TRBD2; V: TRBV7-6; J: TRBJ2-7; size: .